There are many counts of the clone carrying this T cell receptor beta chain. Its antigen is not known. The data derive from a study of breast tumors, draining lymph nodes, adjacent tissues. Breast cancer patients provided tissue from their axillary draining lymph nodes. MiXCR, applied by TCRdb to the multiplex PCR reads, yields one record per CDR3 protein. The table shows some 140,000 distinct CDR3 sequences, with 21% occurring only once. Broader study findings: Data only fit, rather than demonstrated, lymph node origin of most tumor T cells. Compared with lymph nodes, tumors were less diverse; compared with nontumor tissue, more.

V dropped 2 bases and J dropped 8 bases, with 9 bases sitting between them. Per the germline V gene, CDR1 is SQVTM and CDR2 is ANQGSEA. The CDR3 is 11 amino acids. The source of this sequence is a female donor with breast cancer. Some clones in this sample may be carry-over from other donors' samples. This chain joins TRBV29-1 and TRBJ1-2, with no clear D. Sequencing was carried out using axillary lymph node tissue. Here the CDR3 DNA reads TGCAGCGTTGAAATAGGGATCGGCTACACCTTC. It translates to CSVEIGIGYTF.